This entry features one T cell receptor beta chain sequence. This clonotype has ten or more counts. Its antigen specificity is not known. There are no base qualities to consult, and no much larger clone falls within one base. The meaning of the sample's treatment or condition label: in vitro stimulation with specific CMV peptide epitopes to enrich CMV-specific T cells. This record comes from a study of T cell repertoires in cytomegalovirus infection (dated by TCRdb to the late 2010s). Background on the whole study: Alongside well-studied HLA-B-restricted epitopes, the peptide stimulations were aimed at recently identified HLA-C-restricted CMV epitopes, whose presentation resists viral immunomodulation. Because public TCR beta signatures pointed to carriage of CMV infection together with the matching HLA type, the HLA type of each donor mattered for the analysis. The paper's findings and limits, for the study overall: The ex vivo response was dominated by HLA-C-restricted CMV-specific TCR beta clonotypes, and the single most frequent clonotype in two of eight donors was supplied by these HLA-C-restricted clonotypes. Carriers of CMV infection plus the relevant HLA type were discriminated by the cumulative frequency of public TCR beta family members in the study cohort and in an independent approximately 340-donor cohort.

The listed sequencing device is Illumina HiSeq 1500. The public sequencing data were trimmed at Q25 with fastp and processed into clonotypes with MiXCR by TCRdb, which kept only in-frame beta chains. CDR3 protein sequences are deduplicated, and each keeps its most common genes and DNA. The sample table holds roughly 150,000 distinct CDR3 sequences, of which approximately 30% were seen once. Around 50% of the sample comes from the top ten. This specimen consisted of CD8+ T cells from cultured PBMCs, obtained from culture after CMV antigen stimulation. The sequence was obtained from a human donor in good health (CMV status not recorded). Some clones in this sample may be carry-over from other donors' samples.

The nucleotides read TGTGCCAGCAGCTTCCTCCTCCCGGGACTAGCGGGTGCCCGCACAGATACGCAGTATTTT. This sequence encodes CASSFLLPGLAGARTDTQYF. The rearranged segments are TRBV7-2 and TRBJ2-3; TRBD2 lines up with 12 middle nucleotides. Measured from the cysteine to the phenylalanine, the CDR3 is 20 residues long. The sequence is cut down to CDR3 DNA, 60 bases in frame from base 1. Sequences SGHTA (CDR1) and FQGNSA (CDR2) are obtained from the germline V gene. Clipping removes 3 bases from V and 1 base from J, with 14 as the unmatched junction base count.